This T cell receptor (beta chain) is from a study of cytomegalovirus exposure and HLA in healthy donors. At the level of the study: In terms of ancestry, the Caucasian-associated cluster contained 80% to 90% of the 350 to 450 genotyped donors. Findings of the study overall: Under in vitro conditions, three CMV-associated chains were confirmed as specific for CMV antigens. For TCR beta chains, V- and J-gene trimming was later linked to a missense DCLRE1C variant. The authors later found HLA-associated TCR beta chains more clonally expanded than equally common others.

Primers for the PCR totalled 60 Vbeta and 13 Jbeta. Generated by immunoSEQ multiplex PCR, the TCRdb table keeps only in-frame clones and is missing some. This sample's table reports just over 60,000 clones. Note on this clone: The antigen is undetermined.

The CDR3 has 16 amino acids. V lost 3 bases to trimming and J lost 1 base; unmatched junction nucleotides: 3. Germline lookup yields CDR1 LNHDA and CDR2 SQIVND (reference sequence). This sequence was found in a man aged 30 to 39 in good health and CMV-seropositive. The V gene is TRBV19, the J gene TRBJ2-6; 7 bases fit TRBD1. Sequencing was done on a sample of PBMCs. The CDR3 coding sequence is TGTGCCAGTAGTATCTTACAGGGGTCTGGGGCCAACGTCCTGACTTTC. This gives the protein CASSILQGSGANVLTF.